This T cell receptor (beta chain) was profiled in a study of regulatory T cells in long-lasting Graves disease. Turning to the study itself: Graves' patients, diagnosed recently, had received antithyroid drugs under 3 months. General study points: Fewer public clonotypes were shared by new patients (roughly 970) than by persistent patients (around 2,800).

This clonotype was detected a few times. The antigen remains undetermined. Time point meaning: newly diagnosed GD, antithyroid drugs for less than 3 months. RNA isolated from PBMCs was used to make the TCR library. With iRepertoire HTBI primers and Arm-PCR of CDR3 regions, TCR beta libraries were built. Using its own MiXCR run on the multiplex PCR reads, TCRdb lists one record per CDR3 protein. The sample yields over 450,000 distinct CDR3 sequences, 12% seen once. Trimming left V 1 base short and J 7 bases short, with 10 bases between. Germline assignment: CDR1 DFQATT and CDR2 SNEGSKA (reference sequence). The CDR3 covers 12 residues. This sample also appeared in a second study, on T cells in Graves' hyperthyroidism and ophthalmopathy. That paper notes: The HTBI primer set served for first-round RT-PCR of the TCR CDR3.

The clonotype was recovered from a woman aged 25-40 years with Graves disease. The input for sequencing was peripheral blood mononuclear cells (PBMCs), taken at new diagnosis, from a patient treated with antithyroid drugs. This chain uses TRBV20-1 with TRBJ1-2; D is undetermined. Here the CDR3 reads CSARADLGGYTF. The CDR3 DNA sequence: TGCAGTGCTAGAGCGGACCTGGGTGGCTACACCTTC.